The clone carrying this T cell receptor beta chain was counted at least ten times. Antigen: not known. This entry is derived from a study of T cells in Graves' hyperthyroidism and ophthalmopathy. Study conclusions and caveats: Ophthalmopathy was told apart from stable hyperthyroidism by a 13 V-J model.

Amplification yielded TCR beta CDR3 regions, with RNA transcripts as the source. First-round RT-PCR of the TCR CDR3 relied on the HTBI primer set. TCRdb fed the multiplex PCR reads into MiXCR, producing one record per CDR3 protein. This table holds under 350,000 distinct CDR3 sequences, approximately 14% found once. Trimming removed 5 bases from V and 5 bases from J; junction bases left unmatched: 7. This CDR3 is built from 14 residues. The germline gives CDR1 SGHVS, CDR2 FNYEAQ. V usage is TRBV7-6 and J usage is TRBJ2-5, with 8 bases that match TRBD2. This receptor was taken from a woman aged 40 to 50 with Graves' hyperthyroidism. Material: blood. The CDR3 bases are TGTGCCAGCAGCCAGTATAGCGGGACGGAGACCCAGTACTTC. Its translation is CASSQYSGTETQYF.